This T cell receptor beta chain is from a study of tumor-infiltrating lymphocytes in primary liver carcinoma. Study-wide context: The patients, men and women alike, were aged 30 to 69 years. Each of the growths was stage T1-T3 N0M0, extending 4.2 to 10 cm across.

Unsorted bulk tissue, about 20-32 mg of it, served as the source for co-extraction of RNA and DNA. Trimming removed 2 bases from V and 10 bases from J; junction bases left unmatched: 10. CDR1 and CDR2 (germline): MDHEN, SYDVKM. This CDR3 has 14 residues. Researchers generated TCR beta cDNA from around 0.55 ug of total RNA, relying on a constant-region primer. For TCR beta, libraries were produced by three nested multiplex PCR rounds using slightly modified ARM-PCR. TRBV1-TRBV30 forward and Cbeta reverse primers drove the first two roughly 10-cycle rounds. TCRdb reprocessed the multiplex PCR reads with MiXCR, giving one entry per CDR3 protein. The table has approximately 92,000 distinct CDR3 sequences, around two thirds seen once. As to this clonotype: The antigen remains undetermined. This may stem from a read error, because a much larger clone lies one nucleotide away.

General study results and limits: Less overlap was seen in tumor-adjacent and tumor-blood pairs than in tumor region pairs. It was in tumors, not blood, that the top-250-clone fraction was significantly higher (p = 0.039).

Sequencing was done on a sample of liver tumor tissue from sampling region 5. Subset specified: tumor region T5, tumor centre. The V call is TRBV28, the J call TRBJ1-2; 7 bases map to TRBD1. The TCR sequence derives from a woman in her sixties with primary liver carcinoma and hepatitis B virus infection. CDR3 residues: CASSLPGGTKDYTF. The CDR3 DNA reads TGTGCCAGCAGTTTACCAGGGGGTACAAAGGACTACACCTTC.